This T cell receptor beta chain was identified during a study of B cell selection in AIRE deficiency. Overall study results and limits: About 30.6% of healthy-shared Treg sequences were found among patient Tconv cells. Shared Treg sequences were biased toward short CDR3s with few non-templated nucleotide insertions.

Germline assignment: CDR1 SGHRS and CDR2 YFSETQ. The CDR3 is made up of 13 amino acids. Trimming took 8 bases from V and 5 from J; bases not matched to a gene: 8. This clone was found once. Antigen unknown. Some clones are missing from TCRdb's copy, which holds only in-frame ones; the method was immunoSEQ multiplex PCR. The repertoire consists of roughly 26,000 clones, with 92% occurring once and the leading ten covering 1.1%. Regulatory T cells were sorted as CD4+CD25hiCD127low/negative. The V and J genes are TRBV5-1 and TRBJ1-1, with 8 nucleotides matching TRBD1. The sample taken for sequencing was CD4+CD25+ Tregs sorted from PBMCs. This receptor was obtained from a human donor in good health. The CDR3 DNA sequence: TGCGCCAGTGGACAGGGAACGAATACTGAAGCTTTCTTT. Translating it yields CASGQGTNTEAFF.